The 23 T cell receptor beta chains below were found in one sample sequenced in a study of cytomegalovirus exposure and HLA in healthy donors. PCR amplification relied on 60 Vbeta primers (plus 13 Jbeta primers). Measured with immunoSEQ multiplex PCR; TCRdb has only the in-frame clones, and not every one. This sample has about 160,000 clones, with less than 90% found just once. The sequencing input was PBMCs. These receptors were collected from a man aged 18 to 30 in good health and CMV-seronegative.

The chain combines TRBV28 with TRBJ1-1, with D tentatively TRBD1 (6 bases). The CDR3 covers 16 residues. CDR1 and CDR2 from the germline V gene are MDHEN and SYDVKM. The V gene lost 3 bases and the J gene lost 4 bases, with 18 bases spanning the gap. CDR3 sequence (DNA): TGTGCCAGCAGTTTGTGGGGAGGGGGGATCGGCACTGAAGCTTTCTTT. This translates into CASSLWGGGIGTEAFF.

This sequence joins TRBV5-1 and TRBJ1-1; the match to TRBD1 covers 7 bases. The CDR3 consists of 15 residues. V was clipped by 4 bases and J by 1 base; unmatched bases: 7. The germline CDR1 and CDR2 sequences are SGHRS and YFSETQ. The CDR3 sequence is CASSLLTGSNTEAFF. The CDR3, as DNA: TGCGCCAGCAGCCTATTGACAGGGTCGAACACTGAAGCTTTCTTT.

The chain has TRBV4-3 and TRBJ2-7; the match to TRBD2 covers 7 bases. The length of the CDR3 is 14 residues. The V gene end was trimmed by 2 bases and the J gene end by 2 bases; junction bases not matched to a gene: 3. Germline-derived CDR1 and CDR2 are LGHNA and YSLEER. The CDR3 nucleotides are TGCGCCAGCAGCCAATTCGCGGGAGCCTACGAGCAGTACTTC. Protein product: CASSQFAGAYEQYF.

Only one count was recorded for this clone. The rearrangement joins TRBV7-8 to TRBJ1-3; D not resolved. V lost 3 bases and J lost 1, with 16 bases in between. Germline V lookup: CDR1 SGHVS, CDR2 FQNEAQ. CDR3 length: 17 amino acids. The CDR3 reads CASSFEVVAGSGNTIYF. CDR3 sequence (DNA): TGTGCCAGCAGCTTCGAGGTGGTCGCGGGGTCTGGAAACACCATATATTTT.

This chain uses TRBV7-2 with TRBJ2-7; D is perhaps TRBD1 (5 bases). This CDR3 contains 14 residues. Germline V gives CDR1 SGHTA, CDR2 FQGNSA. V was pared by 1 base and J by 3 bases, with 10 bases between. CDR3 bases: TGTGCCAGCAGCTTAGGACAGAGATTCTACGAGCAGTACTTC. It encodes CASSLGQRFYEQYF.

CDR3 amino acids: CASSVEGSVEQFF. CDR3 sequence (DNA): TGTGCCAGCAGCGTAGAAGGTAGCGTTGAGCAGTTCTTC. This chain uses TRBV9 with TRBJ2-1; possibly TRBD2 for D (5 bases). V was cut by 0 bases and J by 9 bases, with 10 bases left in between. Germline loops: CDR1 SGDLS, CDR2 YYNGEE. The length of the CDR3 is 13 residues.

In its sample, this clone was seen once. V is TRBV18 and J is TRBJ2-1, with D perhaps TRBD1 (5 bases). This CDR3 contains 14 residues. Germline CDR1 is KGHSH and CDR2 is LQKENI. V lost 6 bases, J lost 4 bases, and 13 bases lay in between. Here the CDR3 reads CASSPDSVYNEQFF. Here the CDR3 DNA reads TGTGCCAGCTCTCCTGACAGCGTATACAATGAGCAGTTCTTC.

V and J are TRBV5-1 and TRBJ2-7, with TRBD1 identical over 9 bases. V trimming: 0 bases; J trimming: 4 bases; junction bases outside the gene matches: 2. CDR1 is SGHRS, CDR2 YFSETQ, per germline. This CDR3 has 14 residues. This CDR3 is CASSLGTGEYEQYF. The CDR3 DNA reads TGCGCCAGCAGCTTGGGGACAGGGGAGTACGAGCAGTACTTC.

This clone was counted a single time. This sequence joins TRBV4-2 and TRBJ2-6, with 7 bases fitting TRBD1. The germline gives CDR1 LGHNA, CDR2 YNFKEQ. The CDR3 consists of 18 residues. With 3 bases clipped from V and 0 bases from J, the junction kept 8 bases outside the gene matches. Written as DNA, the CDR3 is TGTGCCAGCAGCCATGATGGGGACAGTCTCTCTGGGGCCAACGTCCTGACTTTC. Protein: CASSHDGDSLSGANVLTF.

CDR3: CATSEGQETQYF. For the CDR3, the DNA is TGTGCCACCTCCGAGGGCCAAGAGACCCAGTACTTC. V and J are TRBV5-4 and TRBJ2-5; D might be TRBD2 (5 bases). Germline V CDR1 and CDR2: SGHNT, YYREEE (reference sequence). V lost 9 bases to trimming and J lost 1 base, with 10 bases between them. The CDR3 has 12 residues. Full variable domain (outside the CDR3, taken from reference TRBV5-4 and TRBJ2-5): ETGVTQSPTHLIKTRGQQVTLRCSSQSGHNTVSWYQQALGQGPQFIFQYYREEENGRGNFPPRFSGLQFPNYSSELNVNALELDDSALYLCATSEGQETQYFGPGTRLLVL.

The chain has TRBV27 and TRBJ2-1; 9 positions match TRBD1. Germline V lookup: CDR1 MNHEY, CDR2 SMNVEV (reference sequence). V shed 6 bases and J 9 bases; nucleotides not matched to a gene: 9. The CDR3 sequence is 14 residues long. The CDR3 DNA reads TGTGCCAGCAGCCGGGGACAGGGTAGGAGTGAGCAGTTCTTC. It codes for CASSRGQGRSEQFF.

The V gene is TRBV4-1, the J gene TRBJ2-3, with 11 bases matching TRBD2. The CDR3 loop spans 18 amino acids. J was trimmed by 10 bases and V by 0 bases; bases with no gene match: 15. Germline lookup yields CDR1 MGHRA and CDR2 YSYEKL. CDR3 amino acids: CASSQDRIVRASGRPQYF. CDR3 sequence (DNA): TGCGCCAGCAGCCAAGATCGAATCGTCAGGGCTAGCGGGAGGCCGCAGTATTTT.

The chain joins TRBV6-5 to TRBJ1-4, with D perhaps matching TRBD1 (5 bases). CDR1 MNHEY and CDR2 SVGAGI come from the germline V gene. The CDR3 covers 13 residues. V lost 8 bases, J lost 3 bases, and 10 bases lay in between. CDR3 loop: CASLGGPNEKLFF. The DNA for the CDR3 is TGTGCCAGCCTGGGGGGACCTAATGAAAAACTGTTTTTT.

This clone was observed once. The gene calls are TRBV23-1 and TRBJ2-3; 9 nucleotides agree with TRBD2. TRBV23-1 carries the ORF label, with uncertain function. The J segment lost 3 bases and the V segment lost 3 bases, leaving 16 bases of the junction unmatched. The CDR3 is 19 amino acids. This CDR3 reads CASSHPTAGGPSSTDTQYF. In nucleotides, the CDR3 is TGCGCCAGCAGTCACCCCACTGCGGGAGGGCCCTCTAGTACAGATACGCAGTATTTT.

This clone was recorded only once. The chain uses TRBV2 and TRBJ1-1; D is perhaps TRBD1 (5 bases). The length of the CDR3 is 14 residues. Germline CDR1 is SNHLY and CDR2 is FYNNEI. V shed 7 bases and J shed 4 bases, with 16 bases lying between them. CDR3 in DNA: TGTGCCAGCACCCCTCTGGGGGGTGGCACTGAAGCTTTCTTT. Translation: CASTPLGGGTEAFF.

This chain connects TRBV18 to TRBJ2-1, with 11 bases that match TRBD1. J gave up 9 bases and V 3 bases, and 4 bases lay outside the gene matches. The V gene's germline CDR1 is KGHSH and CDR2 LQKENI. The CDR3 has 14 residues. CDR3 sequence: CASSPGQGGGEQFF. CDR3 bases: TGTGCCAGCTCACCGGGACAGGGGGGGGGTGAGCAGTTCTTC.

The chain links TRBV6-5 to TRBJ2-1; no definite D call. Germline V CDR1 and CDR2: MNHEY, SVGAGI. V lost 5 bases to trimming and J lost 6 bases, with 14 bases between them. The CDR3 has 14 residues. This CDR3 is CASSRLADPNEQFF. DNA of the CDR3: TGTGCCAGCAGTAGGTTAGCAGACCCCAATGAGCAGTTCTTC.

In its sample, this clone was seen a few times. The CDR3 DNA reads TGTGCCAGTAGTATTCTCCCCTCCTACGAGCAGTACTTC. Protein product: CASSILPSYEQYF. The chain uses TRBV19 and TRBJ2-7; D is unclear. CDR1 is LNHDA and CDR2 is SQIVND in the germline V gene (reference sequence). The CDR3 extends over 13 amino acids. V was pared by 3 bases and J by 0 bases, with 6 bases between.

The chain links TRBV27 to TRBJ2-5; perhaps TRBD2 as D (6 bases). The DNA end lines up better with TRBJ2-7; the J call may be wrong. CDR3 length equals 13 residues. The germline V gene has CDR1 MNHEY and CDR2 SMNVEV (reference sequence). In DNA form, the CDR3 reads TGTGCCAGCAGTTTTGGGGGAGGCTACGAGCAGTACTTC. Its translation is CASSFGGGYEQYF.

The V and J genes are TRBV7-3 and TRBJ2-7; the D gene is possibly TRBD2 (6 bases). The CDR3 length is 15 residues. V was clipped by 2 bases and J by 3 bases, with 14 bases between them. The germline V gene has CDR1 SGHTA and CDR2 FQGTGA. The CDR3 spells CASSLYGGKDYEQYF. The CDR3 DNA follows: TGTGCCAGCAGCTTATATGGGGGGAAGGACTACGAGCAGTACTTC.

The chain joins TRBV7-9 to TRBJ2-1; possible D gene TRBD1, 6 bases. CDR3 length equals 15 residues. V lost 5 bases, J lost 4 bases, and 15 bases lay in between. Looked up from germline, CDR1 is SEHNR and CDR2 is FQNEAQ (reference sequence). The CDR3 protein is CASSPNTGPYNEQFF. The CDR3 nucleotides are TGTGCCAGCAGCCCAAACACAGGGCCATACAATGAGCAGTTCTTC.

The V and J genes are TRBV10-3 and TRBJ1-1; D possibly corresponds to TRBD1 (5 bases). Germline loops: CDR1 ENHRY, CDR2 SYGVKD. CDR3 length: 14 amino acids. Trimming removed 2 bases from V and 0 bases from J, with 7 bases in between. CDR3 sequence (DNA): TGTGCCATCAGTGAGCGACAGATGAACACTGAAGCTTTCTTT. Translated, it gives CAISERQMNTEAFF.

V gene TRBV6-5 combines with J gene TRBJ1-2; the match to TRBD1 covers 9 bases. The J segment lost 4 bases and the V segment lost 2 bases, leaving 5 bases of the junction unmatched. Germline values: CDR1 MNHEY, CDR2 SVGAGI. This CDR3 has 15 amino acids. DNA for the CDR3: TGTGCCAGCAGTTACGGACAGGGGTTAGGCTATGGCTACACCTTC. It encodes CASSYGQGLGYGYTF.